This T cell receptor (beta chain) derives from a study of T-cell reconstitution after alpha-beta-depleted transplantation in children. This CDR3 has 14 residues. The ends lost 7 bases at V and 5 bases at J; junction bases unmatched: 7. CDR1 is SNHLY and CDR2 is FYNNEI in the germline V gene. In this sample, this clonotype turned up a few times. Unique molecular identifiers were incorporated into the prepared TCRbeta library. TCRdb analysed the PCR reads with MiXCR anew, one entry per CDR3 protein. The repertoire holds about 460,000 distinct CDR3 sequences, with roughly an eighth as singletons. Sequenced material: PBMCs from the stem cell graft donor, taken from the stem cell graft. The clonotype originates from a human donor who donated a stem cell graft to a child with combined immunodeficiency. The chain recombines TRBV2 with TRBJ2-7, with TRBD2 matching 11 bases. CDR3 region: CASTLAGEVHEQYF. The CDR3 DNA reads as TGTGCCAGCACACTAGCGGGAGAAGTCCACGAGCAGTACTTC.